The clone carrying this TCR beta chain was seen many times. Its ends do not fully match the called genes, so a read error is possible. As to time point: longitudinal time-point 1 (baseline). The data are from a study of neurological immune-mediated disorders. One entry per CDR3 protein, called by TCRdb with MiXCR from the 5' RACE reads. The sample lists 55,000 to 80,000 distinct CDR3 sequences, roughly an eighth occurring once. Sequenced sample: PBMCs. The origin of this receptor is a female donor with HTLV-1-associated myelopathy (HAM/TSP).

Here the CDR3 reads CASSLLGLAGANANYNDQFF. The DNA of the CDR3 is TGTGCCAGCAGTTTATTGGGACTAGCGGGGGCGAACGCTAATTACAATGACCAGTTCTTC. The chain is built from TRBV28 and TRBJ2-1; 14 bases line up with TRBD2. This CDR3 comprises 20 residues. Germline lookup yields CDR1 MDHEN and CDR2 SYDVKM.